Each of the 7 T cell receptor beta chains below was sequenced from the same sample in a study of cytomegalovirus exposure and HLA in healthy donors. Assay used: immunoSEQ multiplex PCR; TCRdb lists only in-frame clones, some missing. The table includes more than 85,000 clones, approximately 91% detected once. Sequences were obtained from PBMCs. The receptors shown here come from a woman aged 18-29 years in good health and CMV-seronegative.

The CDR3 here is CASSLPTGEAFF. The CDR3 coding sequence is TGTGCCAGCAGTTTACCCACAGGTGAAGCTTTCTTT. The chain recombines TRBV28 with TRBJ1-1; a possible D gene is TRBD1 (5 bases). Germline-derived CDR1 and CDR2 are MDHEN and SYDVKM. Deletions cut 2 bases from V and 7 bases from J, with 8 bases between. The CDR3 is 12 amino acids.

The rearrangement uses TRBV7-2 and TRBJ2-1; D is possibly TRBD2 (6 bases). The CDR3 runs 16 residues. Germline CDR1 is SGHTA and CDR2 is FQGNSA. Deletions cut 5 bases from V and 0 bases from J, with 14 bases between. DNA for the CDR3: TGTGCCAGCAGCAGCGGGTACTCTAGCTCCTACAATGAGCAGTTCTTC. This sequence encodes CASSSGYSSSYNEQFF.

This chain connects TRBV5-8 to TRBJ2-7; 7 bases align to TRBD1. This CDR3 comprises 14 residues. V dropped 4 bases and J dropped 1; count of bases not matched to a gene: 5. CDR1 is SGHTS and CDR2 is YDEGEE in the germline V gene. The CDR3 region has the DNA TGTGCCAGCAGCCAAGACAGGGCTTCCTACGAGCAGTACTTC. Its protein is CASSQDRASYEQYF.

This sequence joins TRBV7-2 and TRBJ2-7, with 10 bases matching TRBD2. From germline, CDR1 is SGHTA and CDR2 FQGNSA. J gave up 0 bases and V 3 bases, and 14 bases lay outside the gene matches. The CDR3 is 19 residues long. The CDR3 is CASSFRTSGVWSGSYEQYF. CDR3 nucleotide sequence: TGTGCCAGCAGCTTTCGCACTAGCGGGGTATGGTCGGGCTCCTACGAGCAGTACTTC.

This clone has only one observation. The rearrangement uses TRBV29-1 and TRBJ2-7; 7 positions agree with TRBD2. CDR3 length: 10 residues. V was clipped by 7 bases and J by 4 bases; unmatched bases: 1. Germline CDR1 is SQVTM and CDR2 is ANQGSEA. The CDR3 DNA is TGCAGCGCCGGGGGGTACGAGCAGTACTTC. Amino acid sequence: CSAGGYEQYF.

J is TRBJ2-1 and V is TRBV9, with 10 bases that match TRBD2. This CDR3 region has 17 residues. Germline loops: CDR1 SGDLS, CDR2 YYNGEE. V gave up 1 base and J gave up 5 bases; unmatched junction bases: 9. CDR3 sequence: CASSVPASGGVNNEQFF. The DNA of the CDR3 is TGTGCCAGCAGCGTACCAGCCAGCGGGGGGGTGAACAATGAGCAGTTCTTC. The variable domain in full, completed from reference TRBV9 and TRBJ2-1, reads DSGVTQTPKHLITATGQRVTLRCSPRSGDLSVYWYQQSLDQGLQFLIQYYNGEERAKGNILERFSAQQFPDLHSELNLSSLELGDSALYFCASSVPASGGVNNEQFFGPGTRLTVL.

The rearrangement links TRBV27 to TRBJ1-4, with TRBD1 identical over 9 bases. This CDR3 is built from 15 residues. Trimming cost V 6 bases and J 8 bases; bases outside gene matches: 10. Germline CDR1 is MNHEY and CDR2 is SMNVEV (reference sequence). CDR3 sequence (DNA): TGTGCCAGCAGAAAGCTACAGGGGGCAGCCGAAAAACTGTTTTTT. Its protein product is CASRKLQGAAEKLFF.